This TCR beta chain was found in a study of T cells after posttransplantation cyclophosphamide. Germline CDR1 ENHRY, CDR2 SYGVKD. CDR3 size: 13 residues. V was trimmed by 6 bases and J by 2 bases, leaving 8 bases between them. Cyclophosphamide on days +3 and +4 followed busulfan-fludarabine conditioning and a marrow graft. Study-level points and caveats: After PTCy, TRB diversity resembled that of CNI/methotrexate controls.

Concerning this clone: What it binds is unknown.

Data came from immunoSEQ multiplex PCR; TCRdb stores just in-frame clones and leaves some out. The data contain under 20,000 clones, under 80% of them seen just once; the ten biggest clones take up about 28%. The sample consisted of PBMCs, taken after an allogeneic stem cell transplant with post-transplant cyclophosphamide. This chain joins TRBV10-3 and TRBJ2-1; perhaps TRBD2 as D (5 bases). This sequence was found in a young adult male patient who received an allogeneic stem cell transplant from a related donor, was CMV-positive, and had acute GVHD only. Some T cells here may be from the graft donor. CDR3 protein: CAISRGPYNEQFF. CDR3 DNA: TGTGCCATCAGCCGGGGTCCCTACAATGAGCAGTTCTTC.